The clone carrying this T cell receptor (beta chain) was detected only a few times. No antigen is known for it. This entry is derived from a study of cytomegalovirus exposure and HLA in healthy donors. Study-level results: The classifier was said to identify cytomegalovirus status with high specificity and sensitivity.

Germline CDR1 reads SGHDT; CDR2 reads YYEEEE. V shed 3 bases and J shed 0 bases, with 10 bases lying between them. The length of the CDR3 is 15 residues. Each donor was healthy, and each was a bone marrow donor. The PCR contained 60 Vbeta and 13 Jbeta primers. Libraries were prepared by immunoSEQ multiplex PCR; TCRdb keeps only in-frame clonotypes and omits some of them. The sample includes approximately 190,000 clones, around three quarters of them seen just once. This sequence was found in a woman aged 30 to 39 in good health and CMV-seropositive. Sequencing used PBMCs. The genes are TRBV5-6 and TRBJ1-5; D gene uncertain. The CDR3 nucleotides are TGTGCCAGCAGCTCACAGAGTTATAGCAATCAGCCCCAGCATTTT. It codes for CASSSQSYSNQPQHF.